These T cell receptor beta chains were read from a single sample in a study of STAT5B mutations in CD4+ large granular lymphocyte leukemia. The repertoire was sequenced with immunoSEQ multiplex PCR; TCRdb's copy has only in-frame clones and lacks some. The sample has some 33,000 clones, around 76% seen once. Sequencing was done on a sample of CD4+ T cells from blood buffy coats. The origin of the receptors is a human donor in good health. CDR3s include the opening cysteine and the closing phenylalanine or tryptophan. Fields, in order: J gene, clone size, D gene, V gene, CDR3 protein, CDR3 DNA. D genes are given only for firm matches. Clone size is not always given. Where it is, it says once, few, many or a class for expanded clones.

TRBJ2-3 | NA | NA | TRBV28 | CASSSRHSSTDTQYF | TGTGCCAGCAGTTCAAGGCATTCTAGCACAGATACGCAGTATTTT
TRBJ2-7 | NA | TRBD2 | TRBV30 | CAWENLAGVSYEQYF | TGTGCCTGGGAAAACCTAGCGGGAGTATCCTACGAGCAGTACTTC
TRBJ1-2 | NA | NA | TRBV6-4 | CASRGPDYGYTF | TGTGCCAGCAGAGGACCCGACTATGGCTACACCTTC
TRBJ2-7 | NA | NA | TRBV11-3 | CASSSSPRLEQYF | TGTGCCAGCAGCTCCTCACCCCGTTTGGAGCAGTACTTC
TRBJ2-5 | NA | NA | TRBV11-3 | CASTSLWARDETQYF | TGTGCCAGCACTTCCCTATGGGCGAGGGATGAGACCCAGTACTTC
TRBJ2-2 | few | TRBD1 | TRBV4-2 | CASSAEDRDHGELFF | TGTGCCAGCAGCGCTGAGGACAGGGATCACGGGGAGCTGTTTTTT
TRBJ2-5 | once | NA | TRBV7-9 | CASSLMRPETQYF | TGTGCCAGCAGCTTGATGAGGCCGGAGACCCAGTACTTC
TRBJ2-6 | NA | NA | TRBV29-1 | CSVEGGGTSGANVLTF | TGCAGCGTTGAAGGGGGTGGAACCTCTGGGGCCAACGTCCTGACTTTC
TRBJ2-7 | NA | TRBD1 | TRBV6-6 | CASSRTGQTYEQYF | TGTGCCAGCAGTCGGACAGGGCAAACCTACGAGCAGTACTTC
TRBJ2-1 | NA | TRBD2 | TRBV7-3 | CASSAQAGGPPYNEQFF | TGTGCCAGCAGCGCACAAGCGGGAGGGCCTCCATACAATGAGCAGTTCTTC
TRBJ2-7 | few | NA | TRBV28 | CAIRDGTYEQYF | TGTGCCATCCGGGACGGGACCTACGAGCAGTACTTC
TRBJ1-2 | NA | NA | TRBV19 | CASRLGVGNYGYTF | TGTGCCAGTAGACTAGGAGTTGGGAACTATGGCTACACCTTC
TRBJ1-2 | NA | TRBD1 | TRBV4-2 | CASSQDRDRGRSSGYTF | TGTGCCAGCAGCCAAGATCGTGACAGGGGGCGCTCGAGTGGCTACACCTTC
TRBJ2-3 | once | NA | TRBV7-9 | CASSLGVADTQYF | TGTGCCAGCAGCTTAGGGGTAGCAGATACGCAGTATTTT
TRBJ1-1 | NA | TRBD1 | TRBV7-9 | CASRLSGTGDTEAFF | TGTGCCAGCCGCCTATCGGGGACAGGGGACACTGAAGCTTTCTTT
TRBJ2-5 | NA | TRBD2 | TRBV14 | CASSGSGTSSAGTQYF | TGTGCCAGCAGCGGTTCCGGGACTAGCTCGGCGGGGACCCAGTACTTC
TRBJ2-2 | few | NA | TRBV9 | CASSALLETGELFF | TGTGCCAGCAGCGCCCTACTAGAAACCGGGGAGCTGTTTTTT
TRBJ1-6 | NA | NA | TRBV14 | CASSQGRENSPLHF | TGTGCCAGCAGCCAAGGGCGGGAAAATTCACCCCTCCACTTT
TRBJ2-1 | NA | NA | TRBV9 | CASSVGDERALPEQFF | TGTGCCAGCAGCGTAGGTGACGAGCGGGCCCTTCCGGAGCAGTTCTTC
TRBJ1-2 | NA | TRBD1 | TRBV7-2 | CASSLDTQIKQGAGGYTF | TGTGCCAGCAGCTTAGATACGCAGATTAAACAGGGGGCGGGTGGCTACACCTTC
TRBJ1-2 | NA | NA | TRBV10-3 | CAISDGYTF | TGTGCCATCAGTGATGGCTACACCTTC
TRBJ2-3 | few | NA | TRBV2 | CASSESAGGDTQYF | TGTGCCAGCAGTGAAAGCGCGGGTGGCGATACGCAGTATTTT
TRBJ2-2 | NA | NA | TRBV7-3 | CASSFYPHRPEELFF | TGTGCCAGCAGCTTCTATCCCCATCGCCCCGAGGAGCTGTTTTTT
TRBJ2-1 | NA | TRBD1 | TRBV11-2 | CASRRTQWDRNEQFF | TGTGCCAGCAGACGGACCCAATGGGACAGAAACGAGCAGTTCTTC
TRBJ2-5 | few | NA | TRBV15 | CATSRVIRTVKYQETQYF | TGTGCCACCAGCAGAGTAATTCGGACAGTGAAATACCAAGAGACCCAGTACTTC
TRBJ2-7 | NA | TRBD1 | TRBV2 | CASNGQGAYEQYF | TGTGCCAGCAATGGACAGGGGGCCTACGAGCAGTACTTC
TRBJ2-1 | NA | NA | TRBV27 | CASSLALETYNEQFF | TGTGCCAGCAGTTTAGCGCTAGAAACGTACAATGAGCAGTTCTTC
TRBJ2-3 | NA | TRBD1 | TRBV7-9 | CASSLDGQGSDTQYF | TGTGCCAGCAGCTTAGATGGACAGGGATCAGATACGCAGTATTTT
TRBJ1-5 | NA | NA | TRBV6-5 | CATGALHSNQPQHF | TGTGCCACCGGAGCCCTCCATAGCAATCAGCCCCAGCATTTT
TRBJ1-4 | NA | TRBD1 | TRBV19 | CASNRDRQGRNEKLFF | TGTGCCAGTAACCGGGACCGACAGGGGAGAAATGAAAAACTGTTTTTT
TRBJ2-5 | NA | NA | TRBV7-9 | CASTPVRGRSSVETQYF | TGTGCCAGCACTCCAGTGAGGGGGAGGTCTAGTGTGGAGACCCAGTACTTC
TRBJ2-7 | NA | NA | TRBV7-2 | CASSPGIAQNEQYF | TGTGCCAGCAGTCCCGGGATAGCGCAGAACGAGCAGTACTTC
TRBJ2-3 | NA | NA | TRBV7-6 | CASSVRGEETDTQYF | TGTGCCAGCAGCGTGCGGGGAGAGGAGACAGATACGCAGTATTTT
TRBJ1-6 | NA | NA | TRBV5-1 | CASSFEGFHSPLHF | TGCGCCAGCAGCTTTGAGGGGTTCCACTCACCCCTCCACTTT
TRBJ1-4 | NA | NA | TRBV27 | CASRNYGGNNEKLFF | TGTGCCAGCAGGAATTACGGGGGAAATAATGAAAAACTGTTTTTT
TRBJ2-7 | NA | TRBD1 | TRBV19 | CASSIRDRGNYEQYF | TGTGCCAGTAGTATACGGGACAGAGGGAACTACGAGCAGTACTTC
TRBJ1-2 | NA | NA | TRBV6-6 | CASFGPNGYTF | TGTGCCAGTTTTGGACCTAATGGCTACACCTTC
TRBJ2-3 | NA | TRBD2 | TRBV19 | CASSIGASGSTATDTQYF | TGTGCCAGTAGTATAGGGGCTAGCGGGAGTACTGCGACAGATACGCAGTATTTT
TRBJ2-7 | once | NA | TRBV6-6 | CASSYSMPSYEQYF | TGTGCCAGCAGTTACTCGATGCCCAGTTACGAGCAGTACTTC
TRBJ2-2 | NA | NA | TRBV11-3 | CASSRVGAITGELFF | TGTGCCAGCAGCCGGGTGGGGGCTATCACCGGGGAGCTGTTTTTT
TRBJ1-2 | NA | TRBD1 | TRBV4-3 | CASSQTGVGGYTF | TGCGCCAGCAGCCAAACAGGGGTAGGGGGCTACACCTTC
TRBJ2-7 | NA | TRBD2 | TRBV18 | CASSPTSGDPYEQYF | TGTGCCAGCTCACCGACTAGCGGGGACCCCTACGAGCAGTACTTC
TRBJ2-2 | NA | NA | TRBV7-3 | CASSSPGLGSAGELFF | TGTGCCAGCAGCTCCCCAGGACTGGGGAGCGCCGGGGAGCTGTTTTTT
TRBJ1-1 | few | TRBD1 | TRBV10-1 | CASSEAGQPHTEAFF | TGCGCCAGCAGTGAGGCGGGACAGCCTCACACTGAAGCTTTCTTT
TRBJ2-7 | few | NA | TRBV11-2 | CASSEHYEQYF | TGTGCCAGCAGCGAACACTACGAGCAGTACTTC
TRBJ2-1 | NA | NA | TRBV7-6 | CASSLEWLNEQFF | TGTGCCAGCAGCTTAGAGTGGCTGAATGAGCAGTTCTTC
TRBJ2-5 | NA | TRBD2 | TRBV5-4 | CASSLYSGTQETQYF | TGTGCCAGCAGCTTGTATAGCGGGACTCAAGAGACCCAGTACTTC
TRBJ1-1 | NA | NA | TRBV5-1 | CASSLFGTRSQNTEAFF | TGCGCCAGCAGCTTGTTTGGTACCCGCTCTCAGAACACTGAAGCTTTCTTT
TRBJ2-4 | NA | NA | TRBV7-9 | CASSSGPKWGAKNIQYF | TGTGCCAGCAGCTCAGGGCCAAAGTGGGGAGCCAAAAACATTCAGTACTTC
TRBJ1-2 | NA | NA | TRBV5-3 | CARSFFQDYGYTF | TGTGCCAGAAGCTTTTTTCAGGACTATGGCTACACCTTC
TRBJ2-1 | NA | NA | TRBV11-1 | CASSFPWGEQFF | TGTGCCAGCAGCTTCCCCTGGGGTGAGCAGTTCTTC
TRBJ2-7 | few | NA | TRBV19 | CASSELVVGPYEQYF | TGTGCCAGTAGTGAACTAGTGGTTGGCCCCTACGAGCAGTACTTC
TRBJ1-2 | NA | NA | TRBV2 | CASSEWGAYGYTF | TGTGCCAGCAGTGAATGGGGAGCCTATGGCTACACCTTC
TRBJ2-1 | NA | TRBD1 | TRBV12-5 | CASGSTGGSYNEQFF | TGTGCTAGTGGTTCGACAGGGGGCTCCTACAATGAGCAGTTCTTC
TRBJ2-7 | NA | NA | TRBV11-3 | CASSLGSYEQYF | TGTGCCAGCAGCTTGGGCTCCTACGAGCAGTACTTC
TRBJ1-5 | few | TRBD1 | TRBV2 | CASRDSSNQPQHF | TGTGCCAGCCGGGACAGTAGCAATCAGCCCCAGCATTTT
TRBJ1-1 | few | NA | TRBV5-1 | CASSSELNTEAFF | TGCGCCAGCAGCTCCGAACTGAACACTGAAGCTTTCTTT
TRBJ1-3 | NA | TRBD1 | TRBV19 | CASRNRGGNTIYF | TGTGCCAGTAGGAACAGGGGTGGAAACACCATATATTTT
TRBJ2-2 | NA | TRBD1 | TRBV11-2 | CASSLTGTGGELFF | TGTGCCAGCAGCCTGACAGGGACCGGCGGGGAGCTGTTTTTT
TRBJ2-5 | NA | TRBD2 | TRBV30 | CAWTPGWLAGGVETQYF | TGTGCCTGGACCCCCGGGTGGCTAGCGGGAGGCGTAGAGACCCAGTACTTC